Sequencing of this T cell receptor (beta chain) was carried out in a study of beta chain features in type 1 diabetes. Study-wide results and limits: At VDJ recombination sites, type 1 diabetes patients had fewer insertions and more deleted nucleotides. The study found moderately but significantly shorter TCRB CDR3s in all four CD4+ subsets of Type 1 diabetes patients.

What was sequenced were expressed TCRB transcripts, since all of the isolated RNA had been reverse transcribed. Here immunoSEQ multiplex PCR was the method, and the copy in TCRdb shows in-frame clones only, minus some. The sample yields a few hundred thousand clones, roughly 20% seen once. The single heparinised draw taken from each donor contained roughly 100 mL of blood on average. This clone was seen only once. Its antigen is unidentified. Specimen: naive CD4+ T cells from blood. This TCR came from a woman in her 40s with type 1 diabetes.

The CDR3 nucleotides are TGTGCCAGCAGTCTGACTGATGAGGGACAGTTCTTC. Protein: CASSLTDEGQFF. The chain has TRBV6-5 and TRBJ2-1, with a tentative D call TRBD2 (5 bases). Germline loops: CDR1 MNHEY, CDR2 SVGAGI. Trimming removed 5 bases from V and 13 bases from J, with 15 bases in between. The CDR3 is 12 amino acids.